The subject of this entry is one T cell receptor beta chain. The antigen is unknown. The data belong to a study of shared clonotypes between healthy human individuals. Germline lookup yields CDR1 MDHEN and CDR2 SYDVKM. Trimming removed 6 bases at V and 0 bases at J, with 11 bases between. The CDR3 loop spans 14 amino acids. Every subset's genomic DNA went evenly onto several immunoSEQ plates. Using immunoSEQ multiplex PCR, the repertoire was profiled, and TCRdb retains in-frame clones only, with some absent. The sample records millions of clones, more than 85% being singletons. Study-level points and caveats: The four-donor shared clonotypes exceeded non-shared clonotypes in generation probability, with non-shared ones scoring lower.

There were only Caucasian adults among the donors, and all lived in Nashville, Tennessee. The CD4+ fraction was divided into a CD45RA+ naive subset and a CD45RA-negative memory subset. The V gene is TRBV28, the J gene TRBJ1-1; D not resolved. The TCR comes from a young man in good health. Some clones in this sample may be carry-over from other donors' samples. The source material was naive CD4+ T cells from PBMCs. Documented subset: CD45RA+ positively selected. CDR3 loop: CASRPEDLNTEAFF. The CDR3 DNA reads as TGTGCCAGCAGGCCGGAGGACCTGAACACTGAAGCTTTCTTT. The full variable domain, in which reference TRBV28 and TRBJ1-1 provide the parts outside the CDR3, is DVKVTQSSRYLVKRTGEKVFLECVQDMDHENMFWYRQDPGLGLRLIYFSYDVKMKEKGDIPEGYSVSREKKERFSLILESASTNQTSMYLCASRPEDLNTEAFFGQGTRLTVV.